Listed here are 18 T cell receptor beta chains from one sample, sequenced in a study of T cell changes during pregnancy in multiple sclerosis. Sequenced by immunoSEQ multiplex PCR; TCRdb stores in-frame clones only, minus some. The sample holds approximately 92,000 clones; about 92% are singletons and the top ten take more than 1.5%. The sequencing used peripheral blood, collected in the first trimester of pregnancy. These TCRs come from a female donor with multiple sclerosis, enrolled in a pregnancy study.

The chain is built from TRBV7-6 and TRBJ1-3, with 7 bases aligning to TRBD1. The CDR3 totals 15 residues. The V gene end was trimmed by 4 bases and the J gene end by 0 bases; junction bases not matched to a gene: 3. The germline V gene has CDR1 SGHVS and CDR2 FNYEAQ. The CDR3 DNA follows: TGTGCCAGCAGCTACAGGGGTTTCTCTGGAAACACCATATATTTT. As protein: CASSYRGFSGNTIYF. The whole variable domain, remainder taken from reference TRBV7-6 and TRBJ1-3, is GAGVSQSPRYKVTKRGQDVALRCDPISGHVSLYWYRQALGQGPEFLTYFNYEAQQDKSGLPNDRFSAERPEGSISTLTIQRTEQRDSAMYRCASSYRGFSGNTIYFGEGSWLTVV.

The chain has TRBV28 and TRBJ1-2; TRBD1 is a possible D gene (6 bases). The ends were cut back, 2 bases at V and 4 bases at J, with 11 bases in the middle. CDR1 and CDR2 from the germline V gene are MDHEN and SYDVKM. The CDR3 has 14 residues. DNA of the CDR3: TGTGCCAGCAGTTTAGGGGGCTTCGGCTATGGCTACACCTTC. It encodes CASSLGGFGYGYTF.

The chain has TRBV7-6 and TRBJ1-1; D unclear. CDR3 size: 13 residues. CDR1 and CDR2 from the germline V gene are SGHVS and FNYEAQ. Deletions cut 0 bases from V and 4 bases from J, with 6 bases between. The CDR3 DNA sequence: TGTGCCAGCAGCTTAGCATATAGCACTGAAGCTTTCTTT. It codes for CASSLAYSTEAFF.

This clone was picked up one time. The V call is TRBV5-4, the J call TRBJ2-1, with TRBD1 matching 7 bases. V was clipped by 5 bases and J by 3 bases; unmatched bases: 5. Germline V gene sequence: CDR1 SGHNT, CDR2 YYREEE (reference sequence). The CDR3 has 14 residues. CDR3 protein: CASSSTGRYNEQFF. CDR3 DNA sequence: TGTGCCAGCAGTTCGACAGGGCGCTACAATGAGCAGTTCTTC.

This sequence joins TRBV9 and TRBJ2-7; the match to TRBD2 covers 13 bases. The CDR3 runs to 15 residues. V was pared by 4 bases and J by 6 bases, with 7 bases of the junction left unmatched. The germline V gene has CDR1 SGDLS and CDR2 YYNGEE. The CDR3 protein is CASSPRTSGRTEQYF. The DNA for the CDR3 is TGTGCCAGCAGCCCTCGGACTAGCGGGAGAACCGAGCAGTACTTC.

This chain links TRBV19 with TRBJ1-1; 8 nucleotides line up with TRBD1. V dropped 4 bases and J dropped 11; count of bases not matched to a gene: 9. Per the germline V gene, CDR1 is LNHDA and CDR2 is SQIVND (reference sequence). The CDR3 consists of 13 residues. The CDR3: CASSRRQGIIAFF. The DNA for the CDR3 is TGTGCCAGTAGTAGACGACAGGGGATAATCGCTTTCTTT.

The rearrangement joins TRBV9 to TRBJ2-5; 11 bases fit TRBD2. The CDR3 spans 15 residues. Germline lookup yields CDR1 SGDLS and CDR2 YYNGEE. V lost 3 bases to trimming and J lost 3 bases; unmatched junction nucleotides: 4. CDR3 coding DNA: TGTGCCAGCAGCGGTAGCGGGAGGGCCAAAGAGACCCAGTACTTC. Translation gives CASSGSGRAKETQYF.

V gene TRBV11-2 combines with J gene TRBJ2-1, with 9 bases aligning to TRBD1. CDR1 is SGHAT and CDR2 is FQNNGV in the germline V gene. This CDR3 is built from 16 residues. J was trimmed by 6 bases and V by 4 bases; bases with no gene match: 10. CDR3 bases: TGTGCCAGCAGCTATACGACTGAGACAGGGGGCAATGAGCAGTTCTTC. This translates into CASSYTTETGGNEQFF.

CDR3 coding DNA: TGTGCCAGTAGTGCCGGGACTAGCGGCTACAATGAGCAGTTCTTC. Its protein is CASSAGTSGYNEQFF. The J gene is TRBJ2-1, the V gene TRBV19; the match to TRBD2 covers 11 bases. After removal of 5 bases from V and 3 bases from J, the junction contained 3 bases not matched to a gene. Germline values: CDR1 LNHDA, CDR2 SQIVND (reference sequence). CDR3 length: 15 amino acids. The whole variable domain, remainder taken from reference TRBV19 and TRBJ2-1, is DGGITQSPKYLFRKEGQNVTLSCEQNLNHDAMYWYRQDPGQGLRLIYYSQIVNDFQKGDIAEGYSVSREKKESFPLTVTSAQKNPTAFYLCASSAGTSGYNEQFFGPGTRLTVL.

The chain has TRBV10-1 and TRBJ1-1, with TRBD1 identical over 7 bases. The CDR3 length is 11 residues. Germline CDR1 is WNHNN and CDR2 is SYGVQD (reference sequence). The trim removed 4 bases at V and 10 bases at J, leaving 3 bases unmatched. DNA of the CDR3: TGCGCCAGCAGTGCCTCAGGGGGAGCTTTCTTT. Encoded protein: CASSASGGAFF.

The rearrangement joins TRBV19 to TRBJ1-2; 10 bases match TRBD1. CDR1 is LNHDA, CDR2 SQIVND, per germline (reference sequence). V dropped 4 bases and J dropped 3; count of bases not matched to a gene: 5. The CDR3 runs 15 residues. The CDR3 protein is CASSKRQGADYGYTF. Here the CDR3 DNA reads TGTGCCAGTAGTAAGAGACAGGGGGCGGACTATGGCTACACCTTC.

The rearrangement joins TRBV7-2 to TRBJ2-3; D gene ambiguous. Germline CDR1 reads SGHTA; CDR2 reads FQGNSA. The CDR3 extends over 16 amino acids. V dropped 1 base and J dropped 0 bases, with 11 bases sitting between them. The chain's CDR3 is CASSLEEFSSTDTQYF. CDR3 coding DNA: TGTGCCAGCAGCTTAGAGGAGTTTTCTAGCACAGATACGCAGTATTTT.

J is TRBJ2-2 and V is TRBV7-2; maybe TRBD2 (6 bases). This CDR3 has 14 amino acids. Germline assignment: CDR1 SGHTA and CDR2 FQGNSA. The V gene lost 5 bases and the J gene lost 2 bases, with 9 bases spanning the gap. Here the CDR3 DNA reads TGTGCCAGCAGCGTGGGACTTAACACCGGGGAGCTGTTTTTT. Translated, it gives CASSVGLNTGELFF. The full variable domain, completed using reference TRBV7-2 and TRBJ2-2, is GAGVSQSPSNKVTEKGKDVELRCDPISGHTALYWYRQSLGQGLEFLIYFQGNSAPDKSGLPSDRFSAERTGGSVSTLTIQRTQQEDSAVYLCASSVGLNTGELFFGEGSRLTVL.

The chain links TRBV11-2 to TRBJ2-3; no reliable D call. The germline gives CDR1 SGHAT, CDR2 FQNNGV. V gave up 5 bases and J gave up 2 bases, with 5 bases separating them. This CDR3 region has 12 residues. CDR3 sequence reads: CASSVNTDTQYF. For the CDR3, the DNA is TGTGCCAGCAGCGTTAACACAGATACGCAGTATTTT.

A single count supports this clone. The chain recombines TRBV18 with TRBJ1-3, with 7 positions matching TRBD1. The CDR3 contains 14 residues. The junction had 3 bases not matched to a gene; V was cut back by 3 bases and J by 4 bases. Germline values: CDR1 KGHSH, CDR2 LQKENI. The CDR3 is CASSPPGQGNTIYF. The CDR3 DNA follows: TGTGCCAGCTCACCCCCGGGACAGGGAAACACCATATATTTT.

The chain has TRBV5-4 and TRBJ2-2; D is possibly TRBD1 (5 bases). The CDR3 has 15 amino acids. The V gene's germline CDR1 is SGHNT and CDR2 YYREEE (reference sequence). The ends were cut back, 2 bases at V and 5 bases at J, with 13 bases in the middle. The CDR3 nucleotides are TGTGCCAGCAGCTTATCTGGGGCACGAACCGGGGAGCTGTTTTTT. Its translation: CASSLSGARTGELFF.

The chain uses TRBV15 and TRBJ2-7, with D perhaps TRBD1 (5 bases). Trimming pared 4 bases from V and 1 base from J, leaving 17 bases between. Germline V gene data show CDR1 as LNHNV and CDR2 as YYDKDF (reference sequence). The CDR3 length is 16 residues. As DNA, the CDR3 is TGTGCCACCAGCATAACTCGGGCAGGGCTATCCTACGAGCAGTACTTC. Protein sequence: CATSITRAGLSYEQYF.

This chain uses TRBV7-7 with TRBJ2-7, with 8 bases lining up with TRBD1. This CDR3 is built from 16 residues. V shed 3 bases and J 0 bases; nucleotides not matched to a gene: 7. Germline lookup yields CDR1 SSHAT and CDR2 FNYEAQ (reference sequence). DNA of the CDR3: TGTGCCAGCAGCTTGGGATCCGGGACAGGCTCCTACGAGCAGTACTTC. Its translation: CASSLGSGTGSYEQYF.